This record looks at one T cell receptor (beta chain) sequence and its context. This sample was included in a study of blood T cell repertoires in COVID-19. Study information: Acute-phase and convalescent COVID-19 samples originated in the United States, Italy and Spain. Sample material is recorded as cDNA or gDNA derived from T cells, B-cell-depleted T cells, or PBMCs.

The CDR3 extends over 13 amino acids. Looked up from germline, CDR1 is GTSNPN and CDR2 is SVGIG (reference sequence). Trimming at V came to 3 bases and at J to 6 bases, leaving 5 bases not matched to a gene. Authors' processing steps: Estimates of nucleated cell counts were drawn from the amplification of reference gene primers. Profiled with immunoSEQ multiplex PCR; TCRdb holds only in-frame clones, not every one. V and J calls and clone size are given by that table; D and trimming were obtained from the DNA. Of tens of thousands of clones listed, over 75% are singletons. Sequenced input: peripheral blood. The chain combines TRBV30 with TRBJ2-1, with 7 bases fitting TRBD2. This clonotype was obtained from a woman of 80 years or more with active or convalescent COVID-19. The CDR3 nucleotides are TGTGCCTGGAGGGTAGCGGGTATCAATGAGCAGTTCTTC. This sequence encodes CAWRVAGINEQFF. Full variable domain (outside the CDR3, taken from reference TRBV30 and TRBJ2-1): SQTIHQWPATLVQPVGSPLSLECTVEGTSNPNLYWYRQAAGRGLQLLFYSVGIGQISSEVPQNLSASRPQDRQFILSSKKLLLSDSGFYLCAWRVAGINEQFFGPGTRLTVL.